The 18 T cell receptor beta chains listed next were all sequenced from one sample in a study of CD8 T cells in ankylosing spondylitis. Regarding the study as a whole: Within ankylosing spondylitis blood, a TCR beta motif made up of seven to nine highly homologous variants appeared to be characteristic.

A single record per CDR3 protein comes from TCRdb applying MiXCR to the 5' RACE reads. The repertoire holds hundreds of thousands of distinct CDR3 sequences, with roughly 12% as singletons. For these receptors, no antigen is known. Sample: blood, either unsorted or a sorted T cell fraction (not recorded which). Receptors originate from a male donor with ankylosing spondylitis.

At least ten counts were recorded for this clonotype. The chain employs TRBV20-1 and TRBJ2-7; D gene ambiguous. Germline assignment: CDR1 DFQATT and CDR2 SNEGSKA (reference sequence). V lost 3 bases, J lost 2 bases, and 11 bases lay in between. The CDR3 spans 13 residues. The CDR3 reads CSARSSVTYEQYF. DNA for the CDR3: TGCAGTGCTAGGTCCAGCGTGACCTACGAGCAGTACTTC.

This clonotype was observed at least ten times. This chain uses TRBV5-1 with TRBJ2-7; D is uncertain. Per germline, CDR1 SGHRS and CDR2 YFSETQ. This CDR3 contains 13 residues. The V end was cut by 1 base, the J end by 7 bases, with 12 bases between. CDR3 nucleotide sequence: TGCGCCAGCAGCTTGTCACCGAACGGGGAGCAGTACGTC. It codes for CASSLSPNGEQYV.

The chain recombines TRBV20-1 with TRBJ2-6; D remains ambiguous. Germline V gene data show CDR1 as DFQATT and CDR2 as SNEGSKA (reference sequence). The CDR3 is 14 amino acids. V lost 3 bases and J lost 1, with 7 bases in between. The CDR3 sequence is CSASKRSGANVLTF. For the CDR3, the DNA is TGCAGTGCTAGTAAGAGGTCTGGGGCCAACGTCCTGACTTTC.

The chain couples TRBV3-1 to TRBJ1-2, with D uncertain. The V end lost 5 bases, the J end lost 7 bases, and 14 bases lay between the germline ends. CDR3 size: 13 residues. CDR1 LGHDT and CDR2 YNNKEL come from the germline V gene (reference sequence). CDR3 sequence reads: CASSSERLRGYTF. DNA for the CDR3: TGTGCCAGCAGCAGTGAACGGCTGCGTGGCTACACCTTC.

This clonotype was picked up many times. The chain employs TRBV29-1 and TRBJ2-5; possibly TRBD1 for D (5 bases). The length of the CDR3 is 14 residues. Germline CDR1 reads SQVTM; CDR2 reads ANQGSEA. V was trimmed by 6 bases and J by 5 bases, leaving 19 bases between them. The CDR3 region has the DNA TGCAGCGTCCCAGGGTTGGGGTTTGGGGAGACCCAGTACTTC. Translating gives CSVPGLGFGETQYF.

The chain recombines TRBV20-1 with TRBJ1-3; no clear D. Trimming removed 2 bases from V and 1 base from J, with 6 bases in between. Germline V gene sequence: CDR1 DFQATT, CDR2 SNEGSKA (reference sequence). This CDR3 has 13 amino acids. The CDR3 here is CSARIPSGNTIYF. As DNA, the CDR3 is TGCAGTGCTAGAATCCCTTCTGGAAACACCATATATTTT.

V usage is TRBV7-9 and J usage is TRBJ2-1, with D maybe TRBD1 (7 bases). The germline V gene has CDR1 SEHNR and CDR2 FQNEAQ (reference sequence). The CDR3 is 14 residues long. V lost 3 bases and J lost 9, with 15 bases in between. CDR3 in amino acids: CASSLAQGGTEQFF. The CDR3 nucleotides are TGTGCCAGCAGCTTGGCGCAGGGGGGTACTGAGCAGTTCTTC.

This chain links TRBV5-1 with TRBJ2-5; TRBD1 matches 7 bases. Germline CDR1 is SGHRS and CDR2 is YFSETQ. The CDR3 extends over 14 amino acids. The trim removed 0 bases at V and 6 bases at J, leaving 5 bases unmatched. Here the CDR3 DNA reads TGCGCCAGCAGCTTGGAAGGGGGCTCGAAGACCCAGTACTTC. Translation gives CASSLEGGSKTQYF.

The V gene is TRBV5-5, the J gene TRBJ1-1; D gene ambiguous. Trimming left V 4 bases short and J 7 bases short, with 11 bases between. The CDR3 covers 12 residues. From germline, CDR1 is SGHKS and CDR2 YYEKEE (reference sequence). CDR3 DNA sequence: TGTGCCAGCAGCCCACGCGTGAATGAAGCTTTCTTT. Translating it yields CASSPRVNEAFF.

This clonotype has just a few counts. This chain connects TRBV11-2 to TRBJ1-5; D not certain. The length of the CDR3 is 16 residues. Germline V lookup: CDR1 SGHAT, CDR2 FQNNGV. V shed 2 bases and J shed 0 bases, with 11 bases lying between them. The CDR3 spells CASSLLGSSSNQPQHF. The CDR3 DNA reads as TGTGCCAGCAGCTTATTAGGGAGTAGTAGCAATCAGCCCCAGCATTTT.

CDR3 sequence reads: CASSLAGMGTNSPLHF. The CDR3 DNA is TGTGCCAGCAGTTTAGCGGGTATGGGGACCAATTCACCCCTCCACTTT. V and J are TRBV27 and TRBJ1-6; tentative D call: TRBD1 (5 bases). CDR1 MNHEY and CDR2 SMNVEV come from the germline V gene (reference sequence). V dropped 2 bases and J dropped 7 bases, with 15 bases sitting between them. There are 16 residues in the CDR3.

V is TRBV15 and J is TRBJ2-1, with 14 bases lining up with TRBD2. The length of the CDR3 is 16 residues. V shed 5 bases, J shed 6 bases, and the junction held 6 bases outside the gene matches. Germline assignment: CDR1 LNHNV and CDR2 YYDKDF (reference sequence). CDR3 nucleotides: TGTGCCACCAGCCTAGGACTAGCGGGAGGACTCAATGAGCAGTTCTTC. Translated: CATSLGLAGGLNEQFF.

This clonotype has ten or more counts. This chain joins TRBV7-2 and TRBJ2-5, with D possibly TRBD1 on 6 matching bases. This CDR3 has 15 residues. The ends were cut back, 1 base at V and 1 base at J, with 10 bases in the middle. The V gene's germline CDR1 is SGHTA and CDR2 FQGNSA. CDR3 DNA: TGTGCCAGCAGCTTAGTGGTCAGGGGCCAAGAGACCCAGTACTTC. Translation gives CASSLVVRGQETQYF.

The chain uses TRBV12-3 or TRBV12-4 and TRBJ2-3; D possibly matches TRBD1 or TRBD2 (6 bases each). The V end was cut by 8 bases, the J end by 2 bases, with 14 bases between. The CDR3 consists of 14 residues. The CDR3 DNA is TGTGCCAGCTCTGGGGGGCTTCACACAGATACGCAGTATTTT. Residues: CASSGGLHTDTQYF.

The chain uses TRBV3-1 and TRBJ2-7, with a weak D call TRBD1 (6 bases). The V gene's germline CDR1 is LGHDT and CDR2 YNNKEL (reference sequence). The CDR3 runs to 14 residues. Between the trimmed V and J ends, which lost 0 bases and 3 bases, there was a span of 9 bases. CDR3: CASSQDLDSYEQYV. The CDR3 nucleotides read TGTGCCAGCAGCCAAGACCTGGACAGCTACGAGCAGTACGTC.

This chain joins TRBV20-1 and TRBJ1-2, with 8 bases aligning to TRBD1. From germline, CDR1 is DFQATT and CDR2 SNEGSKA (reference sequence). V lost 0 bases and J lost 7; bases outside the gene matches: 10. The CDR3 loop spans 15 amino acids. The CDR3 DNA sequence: TGCAGTGCTAGAGATCTAACGGACAGGGTGGCTGGCTACACCTTC. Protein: CSARDLTDRVAGYTF.

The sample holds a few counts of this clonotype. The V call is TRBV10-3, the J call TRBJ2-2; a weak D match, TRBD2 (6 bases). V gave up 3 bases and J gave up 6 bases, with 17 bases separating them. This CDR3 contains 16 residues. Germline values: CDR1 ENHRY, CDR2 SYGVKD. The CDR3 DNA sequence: TGTGCCATCAGTGAATCGGGGGTCGACGGTCCCGGGGAGCTGTTTTTT. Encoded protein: CAISESGVDGPGELFF.

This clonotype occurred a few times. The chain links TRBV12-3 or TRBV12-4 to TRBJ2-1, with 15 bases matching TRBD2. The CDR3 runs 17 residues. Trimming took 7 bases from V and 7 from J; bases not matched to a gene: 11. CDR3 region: CASTRTSGRAHENEQFF. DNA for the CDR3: TGTGCCAGCACCCGGACTAGCGGGAGGGCCCACGAGAATGAGCAGTTCTTC.